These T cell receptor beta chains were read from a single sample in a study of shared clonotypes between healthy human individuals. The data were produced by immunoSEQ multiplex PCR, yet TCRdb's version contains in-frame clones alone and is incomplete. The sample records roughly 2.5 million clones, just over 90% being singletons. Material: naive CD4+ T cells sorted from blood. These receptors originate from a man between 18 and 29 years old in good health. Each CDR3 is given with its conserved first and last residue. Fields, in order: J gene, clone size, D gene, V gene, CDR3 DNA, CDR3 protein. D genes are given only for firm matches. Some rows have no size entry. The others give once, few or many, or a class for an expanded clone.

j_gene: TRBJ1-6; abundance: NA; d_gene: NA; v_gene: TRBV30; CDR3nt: TGTGCCTGGAGTGAGGGGCCCTATAATTCACCCCTCCACTTT; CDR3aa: CAWSEGPYNSPLHF
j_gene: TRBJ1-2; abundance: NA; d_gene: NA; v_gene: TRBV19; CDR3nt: TGTGCCAGTAGTATCAGGGCCTATGGCTACACCTTC; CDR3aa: CASSIRAYGYTF
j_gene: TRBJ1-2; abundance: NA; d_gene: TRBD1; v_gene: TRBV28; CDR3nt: TGTGCCAGCAGTTTCCGGGACAGGGGAGGTGGCTACACCTTC; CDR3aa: CASSFRDRGGGYTF
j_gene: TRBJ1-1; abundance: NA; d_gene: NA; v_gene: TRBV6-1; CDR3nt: TGTGCCAGCAGTGGTCAGGCGGGGAACACTGAAGCTTTCTTT; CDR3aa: CASSGQAGNTEAFF
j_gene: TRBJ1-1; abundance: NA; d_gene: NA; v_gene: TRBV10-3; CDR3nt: TGTGCCATCAGTGAGACTGTGGTGGGAGGGAATGAAGCTTTCTTT; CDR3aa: CAISETVVGGNEAFF
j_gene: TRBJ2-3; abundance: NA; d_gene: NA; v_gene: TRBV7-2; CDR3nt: TGTGCCAGCACCATGGAGACAGATACGCAGTATTTT; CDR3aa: CASTMETDTQYF
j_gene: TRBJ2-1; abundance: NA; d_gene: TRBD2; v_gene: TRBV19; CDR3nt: TGTGCCAGTAGTATTCACCGGGGGGGCCTGAACAATGAGCAGTTCTTC; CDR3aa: CASSIHRGGLNNEQFF
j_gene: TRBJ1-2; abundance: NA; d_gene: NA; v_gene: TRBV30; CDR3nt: TGTGCCTGGAGTGTACGTCGGGAAGCTAACTATGGCTACACCTTC; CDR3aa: CAWSVRREANYGYTF
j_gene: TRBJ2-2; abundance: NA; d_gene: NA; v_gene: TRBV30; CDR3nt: TGTGCCTGGAGTCCGCACAGATCGAACACCGGGGAGCTGTTTTTT; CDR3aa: CAWSPHRSNTGELFF
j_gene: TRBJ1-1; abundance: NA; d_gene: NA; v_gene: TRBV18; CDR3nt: TGTGCCAGCTCACCTTTAAACCAGCCGAACACTGAAGCTTTCTTT; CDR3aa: CASSPLNQPNTEAFF
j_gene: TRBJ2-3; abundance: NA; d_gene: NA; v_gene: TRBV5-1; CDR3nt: TGCGCCAGCAGCTTGGGGCACCGCACAGATACGCAGTATTTT; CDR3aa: CASSLGHRTDTQYF
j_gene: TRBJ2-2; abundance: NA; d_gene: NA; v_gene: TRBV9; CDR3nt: TGTGCCAGCAGCGTAGTACAGGGACCCACCGGGGAGCTGTTTTTT; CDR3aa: CASSVVQGPTGELFF
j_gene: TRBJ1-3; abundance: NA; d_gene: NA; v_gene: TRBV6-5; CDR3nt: TGTGCCACTTACCATGTCAACACCATATATTTT; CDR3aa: CATYHVNTIYF
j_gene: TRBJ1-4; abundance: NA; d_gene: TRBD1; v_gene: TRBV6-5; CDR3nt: TGTGCCAGCAGGCAGGGGGTAGAAGAAAAACTGTTTTTT; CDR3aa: CASRQGVEEKLFF
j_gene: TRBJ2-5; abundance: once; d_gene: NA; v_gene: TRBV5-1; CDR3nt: TGCGCCAGCAGCTTCGAGGGAGGAGAGACCCAGTACTTC; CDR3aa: CASSFEGGETQYF
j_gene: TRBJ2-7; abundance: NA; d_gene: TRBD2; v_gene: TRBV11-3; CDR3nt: TGTGCCAGCAGCTTAGGACTAGCGGGGGGCTCCTACGAGCAGTACTTC; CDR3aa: CASSLGLAGGSYEQYF
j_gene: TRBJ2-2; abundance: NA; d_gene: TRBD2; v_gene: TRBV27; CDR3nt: TGTGCCAGCAGTCCCGGACTAGCGGGAGGGCCAGGCGCCGGGGAGCTGTTTTTT; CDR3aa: CASSPGLAGGPGAGELFF